Presented here are 31 T cell receptor beta chains from one specimen sequenced in a study of shared clonotypes between healthy human individuals. TCRdb keeps only in-frame clones here, not all; method: immunoSEQ multiplex PCR. Among over a million clones listed, 96% were seen once. The sequenced sample was naive CD4+ T cells sorted from blood. As for subset: CD45RA+ positively selected. The receptors were sampled from a man aged 30 to 39 in good health.

The chain couples TRBV5-1 to TRBJ2-1; 9 bases map to TRBD2. The V gene's germline CDR1 is SGHRS and CDR2 YFSETQ. Trimming took 0 bases from V and 4 from J; bases not matched to a gene: 5. CDR3 size: 16 residues. The CDR3 is CASSLGLAGKYNEQFF. Written as DNA, the CDR3 is TGCGCCAGCAGCTTGGGGCTAGCGGGAAAATACAATGAGCAGTTCTTC. Full variable domain (outside the CDR3, taken from reference TRBV5-1 and TRBJ2-1): KAGVTQTPRYLIKTRGQQVTLSCSPISGHRSVSWYQQTPGQGLQFLFEYFSETQRNKGNFPGRFSGRQFSNSRSEMNVSTLELGDSALYLCASSLGLAGKYNEQFFGPGTRLTVL.

V is TRBV5-5 and J is TRBJ2-3; 7 bases line up with TRBD1. V was clipped by 5 bases and J by 1 base; unmatched bases: 4. Germline V gene lookup returns CDR1 SGHKS and CDR2 YYEKEE (reference sequence). The CDR3 extends over 14 amino acids. CDR3 sequence: CASSYRGGTDTQYF. The CDR3 DNA reads TGTGCCAGCAGTTACAGGGGTGGCACAGATACGCAGTATTTT.

The rearrangement uses TRBV7-9 and TRBJ2-3; unclear D gene. Germline V gene lookup returns CDR1 SEHNR and CDR2 FQNEAQ (reference sequence). Trimming removed 1 base from V and 9 bases from J, with 8 bases in between. The CDR3 spans 12 residues. CDR3 DNA: TGTGCCAGCAGCTTAGGGAGTGGCACGCAGTATTTT. This codes for CASSLGSGTQYF.

The rearrangement links TRBV13 to TRBJ1-3; a possible D gene is TRBD1 (5 bases). Germline V gives CDR1 PRHDT, CDR2 FYEKMQ (reference sequence). The CDR3 loop spans 15 amino acids. V was trimmed by 3 bases and J by 1 base, leaving 10 bases between them. DNA of the CDR3: TGTGCCAGCAGCTTCGGGGGTGGGTCTGGAAACACCATATATTTT. Protein product: CASSFGGGSGNTIYF.

The chain employs TRBV7-6 and TRBJ2-5; 10 bases match TRBD2. This CDR3 has 15 residues. V lost 0 bases and J lost 5; bases outside the gene matches: 3. CDR1 is SGHVS, CDR2 FNYEAQ, per germline. The CDR3 is CASSLAWGLAETQYF. The CDR3 nucleotides are TGTGCCAGCAGCTTAGCCTGGGGACTAGCGGAGACCCAGTACTTC. The whole variable domain, remainder taken from reference TRBV7-6 and TRBJ2-5, is GAGVSQSPRYKVTKRGQDVALRCDPISGHVSLYWYRQALGQGPEFLTYFNYEAQQDKSGLPNDRFSAERPEGSISTLTIQRTEQRDSAMYRCASSLAWGLAETQYFGPGTRLLVL.

The genes are TRBV4-3 and TRBJ2-7, with TRBD1 matching 9 bases. Per germline, CDR1 LGHNA and CDR2 YSLEER. V lost 4 bases, J lost 2 bases, and 12 bases stayed unmatched. This CDR3 comprises 17 residues. The CDR3 sequence: CASSPQVGQGSPYEQYF. The CDR3 DNA sequence: TGCGCCAGCAGCCCCCAAGTTGGACAGGGGTCGCCCTACGAGCAGTACTTC.

This clone was detected only a few times. This rearrangement joins TRBV5-1 to TRBJ2-1; 13 nucleotides match TRBD2. This CDR3 spans 15 amino acids. Trimming cost V 4 bases and J 4 bases; bases outside gene matches: 2. Germline CDR1 reads SGHRS; CDR2 reads YFSETQ. CDR3 loop: CASSGGLAGYNEQFF. The CDR3 DNA reads TGCGCCAGCAGCGGGGGACTAGCGGGATACAATGAGCAGTTCTTC.

The V gene is TRBV5-1, the J gene TRBJ2-1; D gene ambiguous. Germline V lookup: CDR1 SGHRS, CDR2 YFSETQ. Trimming stripped 0 bases from V and 3 bases from J, with 10 bases between. The CDR3 spans 15 residues. The CDR3 protein is CASSLEGRSYNEQFF. CDR3 DNA: TGCGCCAGCAGCTTGGAGGGTAGGAGCTACAATGAGCAGTTCTTC. The whole variable domain, remainder taken from reference TRBV5-1 and TRBJ2-1, is KAGVTQTPRYLIKTRGQQVTLSCSPISGHRSVSWYQQTPGQGLQFLFEYFSETQRNKGNFPGRFSGRQFSNSRSEMNVSTLELGDSALYLCASSLEGRSYNEQFFGPGTRLTVL.

On this clone: This same CDR3 is encoded by further DNA sequences in the sample. The chain recombines TRBV18 with TRBJ1-1; 8 positions match TRBD1. The J segment lost 2 bases and the V segment lost 2 bases, leaving 1 base of the junction unmatched. Germline V CDR1 and CDR2: KGHSH, LQKENI. CDR3 size: 14 residues. This CDR3 is CASSPTGGNTEAFF. The CDR3 DNA reads as TGTGCCAGCTCACCAACAGGGGGTAACACTGAAGCTTTCTTT.

The V call is TRBV6-1, the J call TRBJ2-6, with 7 nucleotides matching TRBD2. Germline trimming cut 3 bases from V and 2 bases from J; bases unmatched to any gene: 7. The length of the CDR3 is 17 residues. Germline V lookup: CDR1 MNHNS, CDR2 SASEGT. CDR3 residues: CASSDTGGNTGANVLTF. The CDR3 nucleotides read TGTGCCAGCAGTGACACGGGAGGAAATACTGGGGCCAACGTCCTGACTTTC.

In this sample, this clone turned up once. J is TRBJ2-7 and V is TRBV19; a possible D gene is TRBD1 (6 bases). V lost 8 bases to trimming and J lost 6 bases, with 20 bases between them. CDR1 LNHDA and CDR2 SQIVND come from the germline V gene (reference sequence). The CDR3 extends over 14 amino acids. CDR3 amino acids: CASGAPWEGGEQYF. CDR3 nucleotides: TGTGCCAGTGGGGCGCCGTGGGAAGGGGGCGAGCAGTACTTC.

CDR3 DNA: TGTGCCAGCAGCCCGGACAGGGGGGTTAGTAGCAATCAGCCCCAGCATTTT. Translated: CASSPDRGVSSNQPQHF. The rearrangement joins TRBV7-9 to TRBJ1-5; TRBD1 aligns across 10 bases. Germline V lookup: CDR1 SEHNR, CDR2 FQNEAQ (reference sequence). The CDR3 contains 17 residues. V shed 5 bases, J shed 0 bases, and the junction held 7 bases outside the gene matches.

This chain connects TRBV5-4 to TRBJ1-5; weak D call: TRBD1 (5 bases). This CDR3 contains 14 residues. CDR1 is SGHNT, CDR2 YYREEE, per germline (reference sequence). The V end lost 1 base, the J end lost 7 bases, and 12 bases lay between the germline ends. DNA for the CDR3: TGTGCCAGCAGCTTGCAAGGGGACGGACAGCCCCAGCATTTT. Its protein is CASSLQGDGQPQHF.

The J gene is TRBJ2-7, the V gene TRBV5-1; 7 bases fit TRBD1. J lost 6 bases, V lost 5 bases, and 14 bases had no gene match. CDR1 is SGHRS, CDR2 YFSETQ, per germline. The CDR3 length is 15 residues. The CDR3 reads CASRRGTADALEQYF. The CDR3 nucleotides are TGCGCCAGCAGACGAGGGACAGCCGATGCCCTCGAGCAGTACTTC.

The chain recombines TRBV29-1 with TRBJ2-1, with D possibly called TRBD1 or TRBD2 (6 bases each). Trimming took off 6 bases at V and 12 bases at J, with 12 bases between the two ends. Germline CDR1 is SQVTM and CDR2 is ANQGSEA. The CDR3 covers 10 residues. For the CDR3, the DNA is TGCAGCGTCGGGGGCTTGGGGCAGTTCTTC. Protein: CSVGGLGQFF.

On this clone itself: The same CDR3 also results from other DNA sequences found in this sample. The V call is TRBV5-1, the J call TRBJ2-3, with D unclear. The CDR3 sequence is 11 residues long. Germline CDR1 is SGHRS and CDR2 is YFSETQ. V lost 0 bases and J lost 5, with 1 base in between. CDR3 coding DNA: TGCGCCAGCAGCTTGGAAGATACGCAGTATTTT. Its protein is CASSLEDTQYF.

The rearrangement joins TRBV6-1 to TRBJ2-4, with TRBD2 as a possible D gene (6 bases). There are 16 residues in the CDR3. Trimming pared 4 bases from V and 0 bases from J, leaving 13 bases between. CDR1 and CDR2 (germline): MNHNS, SASEGT. CDR3 sequence: CASSATPGVAKNIQYF. As DNA, the CDR3 is TGTGCCAGCAGTGCCACGCCGGGGGTAGCCAAAAACATTCAGTACTTC.

J is TRBJ1-2 and V is TRBV5-1; 7 nucleotides line up with TRBD1. The CDR3 contains 14 residues. The trim removed 2 bases at V and 0 bases at J, leaving 1 base unmatched. The V gene's germline CDR1 is SGHRS and CDR2 YFSETQ. The chain's CDR3 is CASSFGTANYGYTF. DNA for the CDR3: TGCGCCAGCAGCTTTGGGACAGCTAACTATGGCTACACCTTC.

This chain connects TRBV7-9 to TRBJ2-7; no clear D. The germline V and J ends were trimmed by 2 bases and 0 bases, with 20 bases remaining between them. Germline V lookup: CDR1 SEHNR, CDR2 FQNEAQ (reference sequence). CDR3 size: 18 residues. In nucleotides, the CDR3 is TGTGCCAGCAGCTTACGGCCCCCGAACCACGGTAACTCCTACGAGCAGTACTTC. Protein product: CASSLRPPNHGNSYEQYF. The whole variable domain, remainder taken from reference TRBV7-9 and TRBJ2-7, is DTGVSQNPRHKITKRGQNVTFRCDPISEHNRLYWYRQTLGQGPEFLTYFQNEAQLEKSRLLSDRFSAERPKGSFSTLEIQRTEQGDSAMYLCASSLRPPNHGNSYEQYFGPGTRLTVT.

The chain combines TRBV11-2 with TRBJ2-2; possibly TRBD1 or TRBD2 for D (6 bases each). Trimming pared 1 base from V and 4 bases from J, leaving 13 bases between. Germline V lookup: CDR1 SGHAT, CDR2 FQNNGV. The CDR3 loop spans 16 amino acids. In DNA, the CDR3 is TGTGCCAGCAGCTTAGTGGCCGGGGGCGGCACCGGGGAGCTGTTTTTT. It yields the protein CASSLVAGGGTGELFF.

This clone was detected only a few times. Other DNA sequences in this sample translate to the same CDR3. The rearrangement uses TRBV19 and TRBJ2-5; no reliable D call. Trimming took 3 bases from V and 5 from J, leaving 7 bases between them. CDR1 and CDR2 (germline): LNHDA, SQIVND (reference sequence). CDR3 size: 12 residues. The DNA for the CDR3 is TGTGCCAGTAGTATCCGAGGTGAGACCCAGTACTTC. Encoded protein: CASSIRGETQYF.

The V call is TRBV6-1, the J call TRBJ1-1, with 7 bases that match TRBD1. The ends lost 0 bases at V and 9 bases at J; junction bases unmatched: 4. Germline V gene data show CDR1 as MNHNS and CDR2 as SASEGT. CDR3 length: 13 residues. CDR3: CASSEARQGKAFF. In nucleotides, the CDR3 is TGTGCCAGCAGTGAAGCCCGACAGGGAAAAGCTTTCTTT.

The rearrangement joins TRBV9 to TRBJ2-7, with D maybe TRBD1 (5 bases). V was trimmed by 4 bases and J by 2 bases, leaving 13 bases between them. Germline CDR1 and CDR2: SGDLS and YYNGEE. CDR3 size: 14 residues. The CDR3 DNA is TGTGCCAGCAGCACCGGCCAGGGCACCTACGAGCAGTACTTC. It specifies CASSTGQGTYEQYF.

Points on this clone: The sample has other DNA sequences that encode this CDR3 too. The gene calls are TRBV5-1 and TRBJ2-6; D remains ambiguous. CDR1 is SGHRS, CDR2 YFSETQ, per germline. This CDR3 region has 15 residues. Trimming removed 1 base from V and 1 base from J, with 6 bases in between. Written as DNA, the CDR3 is TGCGCCAGCAGCTTGACAGTTTCTGGGGCCAACGTCCTGACTTTC. Translating gives CASSLTVSGANVLTF.

V gene TRBV29-1 combines with J gene TRBJ2-7; 12 bases are a match to TRBD2. Germline V gene data show CDR1 as SQVTM and CDR2 as ANQGSEA. The CDR3 contains 15 residues. With 6 bases clipped from V and 3 bases from J, the junction kept 9 bases outside the gene matches. CDR3 DNA: TGCAGCGTAGGCCAAGGACTAGCGGGGAACTACGAGCAGTACTTC. This translates into CSVGQGLAGNYEQYF.

This chain links TRBV18 with TRBJ2-2, with D unresolved. Germline CDR1 and CDR2: KGHSH and LQKENI. Trimming removed 6 bases from V and 3 bases from J, with 11 bases in between. CDR3 size: 14 residues. The CDR3 bases are TGTGCCAGCTCCCGTAAGGCGGACACCGGGGAGCTGTTTTTT. This sequence encodes CASSRKADTGELFF.

The J gene is TRBJ2-1, the V gene TRBV9, with no clear D. Germline-derived CDR1 and CDR2 are SGDLS and YYNGEE. This CDR3 is built from 13 residues. Trimming removed 0 bases at V and 3 bases at J, with 4 bases between. CDR3 protein: CASSVEDYNEQFF. The CDR3 coding sequence is TGTGCCAGCAGCGTAGAAGACTACAATGAGCAGTTCTTC.

The V gene is TRBV7-8, the J gene TRBJ2-7, with 9 bases aligning to TRBD2. V shed 4 bases and J 3 bases; nucleotides not matched to a gene: 10. CDR3 length equals 16 residues. From germline, CDR1 is SGHVS and CDR2 FQNEAQ. CDR3 loop: CASSSRPSGKHYEQYF. In DNA, the CDR3 is TGTGCCAGCAGCTCTCGGCCTAGCGGGAAGCACTACGAGCAGTACTTC.

On this clone: Other DNA sequences in the same sample also yield this CDR3. The rearrangement uses TRBV29-1 and TRBJ2-3; 10 positions agree with TRBD2. This CDR3 has 13 amino acids. Per the germline V gene, CDR1 is SQVTM and CDR2 is ANQGSEA. V was clipped by 5 bases and J by 2 bases; unmatched bases: 1. Here the CDR3 reads CSVSGRATDTQYF. The CDR3 DNA reads as TGCAGCGTTAGCGGGAGGGCCACAGATACGCAGTATTTT.

The rearrangement uses TRBV7-6 and TRBJ1-4; D is unclear. The CDR3 totals 16 residues. Germline V gene sequence: CDR1 SGHVS, CDR2 FNYEAQ. The ends were cut back, 5 bases at V and 0 bases at J, with 13 bases in the middle. CDR3 sequence (DNA): TGTGCCAGCAGCCCTTCTTACGGTGCAACTAATGAAAAACTGTTTTTT. Protein sequence: CASSPSYGATNEKLFF.

This rearrangement joins TRBV28 to TRBJ2-6, with D uncertain. The length of the CDR3 is 14 residues. Germline CDR1 reads MDHEN; CDR2 reads SYDVKM. Trimming stripped 4 bases from V and 0 bases from J, with 4 bases between. The CDR3 sequence: CASSSYSGANVLTF. The CDR3 nucleotides read TGTGCCAGCAGTTCCTACTCTGGGGCCAACGTCCTGACTTTC. Looking up the rest from reference TRBV28 and TRBJ2-6 gives the full variable domain: DVKVTQSSRYLVKRTGEKVFLECVQDMDHENMFWYRQDPGLGLRLIYFSYDVKMKEKGDIPEGYSVSREKKERFSLILESASTNQTSMYLCASSSYSGANVLTFGAGSRLTVL.